This T cell receptor beta chain was documented in a study of chemoradiotherapy in HPV16-positive cancers. Study observations and caveats: The functional HPV-specific definition rests on just a couple of HPV16-positive patients. Candidate HPV-specific clones and E7-related TCR motifs grew in tumor during treatment.

Concerning this clone: Its antigen is undetermined.

The CDR3 length is 20 residues. J was trimmed by 4 bases and V by 4 bases; bases with no gene match: 21. The V gene's germline CDR1 is SGDLS and CDR2 YYNGEE. Only in-frame clones appear in the TCRdb table, and some are missing; sequencing was by immunoSEQ multiplex PCR. The table shows under 900 clones, with 76% occurring only once. The V call is TRBV9, the J call TRBJ2-1, with 9 bases lining up with TRBD2. The TCR was taken from a human donor with HPV-associated anogenital cancer. Sequenced here: tumor tissue, sampled from a patient who underwent chemoradiotherapy. The CDR3 bases are TGTGCCAGCAGCCCCATCCTTGGACTAGCGAGCCTTAAAGGGTACAATGAGCAGTTCTTC. This encodes CASSPILGLASLKGYNEQFF. Full variable domain (rest looked up from reference TRBV9 and TRBJ2-1): DSGVTQTPKHLITATGQRVTLRCSPRSGDLSVYWYQQSLDQGLQFLIQYYNGEERAKGNILERFSAQQFPDLHSELNLSSLELGDSALYFCASSPILGLASLKGYNEQFFGPGTRLTVL.